These 26 T cell receptor beta chains originate from one sample sequenced in a study of blood T cells in healthy people across ages. The use of a sample-barcoded 5' primer and a J-beta primer mix characterized a second PCR of roughly 7 to 11 cycles. TCRdb redid the calling of the 5' RACE reads with MiXCR, one entry per CDR3 protein. The sample has 1.4 million to 1.5 million distinct CDR3 sequences, around 42% seen once. Sequences were obtained from blood. These receptors all come from a woman between 18 and 29 years old in good health.

The chain employs TRBV30 and TRBJ1-2; 9 bases are shared with TRBD1. After removal of 4 bases from V and 4 bases from J, the junction contained 7 bases not matched to a gene. CDR3 length: 14 residues. The germline CDR1 and CDR2 sequences are GTSNPN and SVGIG (reference sequence). For the CDR3, the DNA is TGTGCCTGGAACCGGGACAGGGTGGCCTATGGCTACACCTTC. Its translation: CAWNRDRVAYGYTF.

This clonotype was observed many times. V usage is TRBV7-2 and J usage is TRBJ2-1; D ambiguous. V dropped 5 bases and J dropped 2 bases, with 4 bases sitting between them. The CDR3 length is 12 residues. The V gene's germline CDR1 is SGHTA and CDR2 FQGNSA. The CDR3 spells CASSRPYNEQFF. The CDR3, as DNA: TGTGCCAGCAGCCGACCCTACAATGAGCAGTTCTTC.

This chain connects TRBV6-5 to TRBJ2-5; a weak D match, TRBD2 (5 bases). The ends were cut back, 2 bases at V and 5 bases at J, with 18 bases in the middle. Germline CDR1 reads MNHEY; CDR2 reads SVGAGI. This CDR3 region has 16 residues. The DNA for the CDR3 is TGTGCCAGCAGTTACACCCGACTATCACTGAGGGAGACCCAGTACTTC. Translated, it gives CASSYTRLSLRETQYF.

The chain uses TRBV2 and TRBJ2-1, with D unresolved. Trimming shortened V by 2 bases and J by 9 bases, and 8 bases separated the two germline ends. This CDR3 is built from 12 residues. The V gene's germline CDR1 is SNHLY and CDR2 FYNNEI. CDR3: CASSEMVSEQFF. CDR3 coding DNA: TGTGCCAGCAGTGAAATGGTCAGTGAGCAGTTCTTC.

The sample holds many counts of this clonotype. A read error may account for a junction end that differs from germline. This chain links TRBV7-2 with TRBJ2-1; D is uncertain. The CDR3 loop spans 15 amino acids. Germline V lookup: CDR1 SGHTA, CDR2 FQGNSA. The CDR3 reads CASSLAVGSYNEQFF. CDR3 nucleotides: TGCGCCAGCAGCTTGGCCGTCGGTTCCTACAATGAGCAGTTCTTC.

J is TRBJ2-1 and V is TRBV6-5; 10 bases match TRBD1. With 7 bases clipped from V and 4 bases from J, the junction kept 10 bases outside the gene matches. CDR3 length equals 16 residues. Germline CDR1 is MNHEY and CDR2 is SVGAGI. The CDR3: CASTLIWTGGYNEQFF. The CDR3 DNA follows: TGTGCCAGCACCCTTATTTGGACAGGGGGGTACAATGAGCAGTTCTTC.

This sequence joins TRBV5-1 and TRBJ1-6, with 10 bases identical to TRBD1. The J segment lost 13 bases and the V segment lost 4 bases, leaving 5 bases of the junction unmatched. The CDR3 spans 13 residues. Germline-derived CDR1 and CDR2 are SGHRS and YFSETQ. The CDR3 DNA follows: TGCGCCAGCAGCAGGACAGGGGGTGGCCCCCTCCACTTT. Its protein product is CASSRTGGGPLHF.

This clonotype was detected many times. V and J are TRBV10-3 and TRBJ2-1; D unresolved. The germline V and J ends were trimmed by 5 bases and 2 bases, with 4 bases remaining between them. Germline V CDR1 and CDR2: ENHRY, SYGVKD. The CDR3 totals 12 residues. Here the CDR3 reads CAISPTYNEQFF. CDR3 nucleotide sequence: TGTGCCATCAGTCCCACCTACAATGAGCAGTTCTTC.

This chain connects TRBV25-1 to TRBJ1-1, with D unclear. Germline lookup yields CDR1 MGHDK and CDR2 SYGVNS. V was pared by 1 base and J by 0 bases, with 9 bases between. The CDR3 loop spans 15 amino acids. CDR3 in amino acids: CASSESQLMNTEAFF. CDR3 coding DNA: TGTGCCAGCAGTGAATCACAACTAATGAACACTGAAGCTTTCTTT.

In its sample, this clonotype was seen a few times. V and J are TRBV20-1 and TRBJ2-2; maybe TRBD2 (5 bases). Trimming removed 2 bases at V and 0 bases at J, with 13 bases between. Germline CDR1 DFQATT, CDR2 SNEGSKA (reference sequence). The CDR3 contains 16 residues. CDR3: CSARNDYDANTGELFF. CDR3 DNA sequence: TGCAGTGCTAGAAATGACTACGACGCGAACACCGGGGAGCTGTTTTTT.

This clonotype showed up just a few times. The gene calls are TRBV5-1 and TRBJ2-5; 11 nucleotides align to TRBD1. Trimming removed 6 bases from V and 5 bases from J; junction bases left unmatched: 6. Germline lookup yields CDR1 SGHRS and CDR2 YFSETQ. This CDR3 is 14 amino acids long. This CDR3 is CASMGGQGAETQYF. CDR3 sequence (DNA): TGCGCCAGCATGGGAGGACAGGGGGCGGAGACCCAGTACTTC.

On this clonotype itself: Given a much more abundant clone one base away, this may be a read error. The chain uses TRBV20-1 and TRBJ2-1, with D possibly being TRBD2 (5 bases). Germline V gene lookup returns CDR1 DFQATT and CDR2 SNEGSKA (reference sequence). The V end was cut by 7 bases, the J end by 10 bases, with 20 bases between. The CDR3 loop spans 13 amino acids. CDR3 DNA sequence: TGCAGTGGAAAAAAAGGACCAGACTACGAGCAGTTCTTC. This codes for CSGKKGPDYEQFF.

Notes on this clonotype: Germline and junction disagree at one end, which may indicate a read error. V is TRBV10-1 and J is TRBJ2-3; TRBD1 might be the D (5 bases). Germline CDR1 WNHNN, CDR2 SYGVQD (reference sequence). The CDR3 is made up of 12 amino acids. As DNA, the CDR3 is TGCGCCAGCAGTGAGTCGGGCTGCCTCAGGGATTTT. Translation: CASSESGCLRDF.

The J gene is TRBJ1-4, the V gene TRBV27; 8 nucleotides agree with TRBD1. The CDR3 is 16 amino acids. V was clipped by 2 bases and J by 4 bases; unmatched bases: 6. Germline V gene data show CDR1 as MNHEY and CDR2 as SMNVEV (reference sequence). CDR3 DNA: TGTGCCAGCAGTTTACGGACAGGGTGGGATAATGAAAAACTGTTTTTT. Translating it yields CASSLRTGWDNEKLFF.

The chain employs TRBV7-2 and TRBJ2-3, with 10 bases identical to TRBD2. The CDR3 covers 15 residues. CDR1 and CDR2 from the germline V gene are SGHTA and FQGNSA. J was trimmed by 5 bases and V by 3 bases; bases with no gene match: 5. CDR3 nucleotides: TGTGCCAGCAGCTTCGAAAGCGGGAGGGGAGATACGCAGTATTTT. Encoded protein: CASSFESGRGDTQYF.

This clonotype was counted a few times. The chain's CDR3 is CASSSYGEEKQAFF. The CDR3 bases are TGTGCCAGCAGCTCTTACGGAGAAGAGAAACAAGCTTTCTTT. The chain employs TRBV7-9 and TRBJ1-1; unclear D gene. CDR1 SEHNR and CDR2 FQNEAQ come from the germline V gene (reference sequence). The CDR3 runs to 14 residues. Trimming took off 4 bases at V and 9 bases at J, with 18 bases between the two ends. Full variable domain (remainder filled in from reference TRBV7-9 and TRBJ1-1): DTGVSQNPRHKITKRGQNVTFRCDPISEHNRLYWYRQTLGQGPEFLTYFQNEAQLEKSRLLSDRFSAERPKGSFSTLEIQRTEQGDSAMYLCASSSYGEEKQAFFGQGTRLTVV.

The table lists this clonotype with many counts. The V call is TRBV13, the J call TRBJ2-7, with D possibly matching TRBD1 (5 bases). The V end was cut by 5 bases, the J end by 5 bases, with 7 bases between. Germline CDR1 is PRHDT and CDR2 is FYEKMQ (reference sequence). The CDR3 runs 11 residues. CDR3: CASSVRDEQYF. The CDR3 bases are TGTGCCAGCAGCGTCAGGGACGAGCAGTACTTC.

This clonotype has more than one count but fewer than ten. V is TRBV29-1 and J is TRBJ2-5; 7 bases agree with TRBD2. CDR3 length: 16 amino acids. Germline V gene sequence: CDR1 SQVTM, CDR2 ANQGSEA. After removal of 0 bases from V and 3 bases from J, the junction contained 10 bases not matched to a gene. DNA of the CDR3: TGCAGCGTTGAAGAAGCAACGGGACTACTTAAAGAGACCCAGTACTTC. It codes for CSVEEATGLLKETQYF.

The sample holds a few counts of this clonotype. The chain carries TRBV12-3 or TRBV12-4 and TRBJ2-5, with D possibly called TRBD1 or TRBD2 (7 bases each). The CDR3 runs 13 residues. The V end was cut by 6 bases, the J end by 7 bases, with 15 bases between. The CDR3 is CASSYDREGTQYF. The CDR3 bases are TGTGCCAGCAGCTACGACAGGGAGGGGACCCAGTACTTC.

This clonotype was detected ten times or more. The chain links TRBV29-1 to TRBJ2-7, with D perhaps TRBD1 (6 bases). Germline V gene data show CDR1 as SQVTM and CDR2 as ANQGSEA. This CDR3 comprises 14 residues. The V end lost 4 bases, the J end lost 0 bases, and 13 bases lay between the germline ends. The DNA of the CDR3 is TGCAGCGTTGTGGGACACTTTAGCTCCTACGAGCAGTACTTC. This gives the protein CSVVGHFSSYEQYF.

The V gene is TRBV5-1, the J gene TRBJ2-7, with D perhaps TRBD2 (5 bases). Per germline, CDR1 SGHRS and CDR2 YFSETQ. The CDR3 contains 15 residues. The V gene lost 1 base and the J gene lost 5 bases, with 16 bases spanning the gap. CDR3 residues: CASSLSGEIRHEQYF. DNA of the CDR3: TGCGCCAGCAGCTTGTCCGGGGAAATCAGGCACGAGCAGTACTTC.

The table lists this clonotype with a few counts. The CDR3 coding sequence is TGTGCCAGCAGCTTAGGGGGCGGGACCGGACAAGAGACCCAGTACTTC. Protein: CASSLGGGTGQETQYF. The chain carries TRBV7-2 and TRBJ2-5, with a possible D match to TRBD2 (6 bases). V lost 1 base, J lost 2 bases, and 14 bases lay in between. Germline V gene sequence: CDR1 SGHTA, CDR2 FQGNSA. This CDR3 spans 16 amino acids.

The V call is TRBV28, the J call TRBJ2-7; TRBD2 aligns across 7 bases. V shed 6 bases, J shed 5 bases, and the junction held 13 bases outside the gene matches. This CDR3 has 15 amino acids. Germline V gene lookup returns CDR1 MDHEN and CDR2 SYDVKM. The DNA of the CDR3 is TGTGCCAGCAGGGGGGGGGGATCGGACCCACACGAGCAGTACTTC. It encodes CASRGGGSDPHEQYF.

The chain employs TRBV28 and TRBJ1-6; D perhaps matches TRBD1 (5 bases). The CDR3 length is 15 residues. V lost 6 bases, J lost 7 bases, and 16 bases lay in between. Germline loops: CDR1 MDHEN, CDR2 SYDVKM. CDR3 region: CASRGPGGENSPLHF. The CDR3 DNA reads as TGTGCCAGCAGGGGGCCGGGTGGCGAGAATTCACCCCTCCACTTT.

The CDR3 spells CASSLGGQGRNEQFF. CDR3 sequence (DNA): TGCGCCAGCAGCTTAGGGGGACAGGGTCGCAATGAGCAGTTCTTC. V usage is TRBV5-1 and J usage is TRBJ2-1, with 9 bases that match TRBD1. CDR1 and CDR2 from the germline V gene are SGHRS and YFSETQ. The CDR3 totals 15 residues. With V trimmed by 2 bases and J by 6 bases, 6 bases remained unmatched. Full variable domain (missing parts from reference TRBV5-1 and TRBJ2-1): KAGVTQTPRYLIKTRGQQVTLSCSPISGHRSVSWYQQTPGQGLQFLFEYFSETQRNKGNFPGRFSGRQFSNSRSEMNVSTLELGDSALYLCASSLGGQGRNEQFFGPGTRLTVL.

This clonotype was recorded at least ten times. The V call is TRBV12-3 or TRBV12-4, the J call TRBJ2-2, with 7 nucleotides matching TRBD2. The trim removed 6 bases at V and 6 bases at J, leaving 7 bases unmatched. The CDR3 totals 14 residues. The CDR3 bases are TGTGCCAGCAGGGGAGGGACTTCGGCCGGGGAGCTGTTTTTT. Amino acid sequence: CASRGGTSAGELFF.